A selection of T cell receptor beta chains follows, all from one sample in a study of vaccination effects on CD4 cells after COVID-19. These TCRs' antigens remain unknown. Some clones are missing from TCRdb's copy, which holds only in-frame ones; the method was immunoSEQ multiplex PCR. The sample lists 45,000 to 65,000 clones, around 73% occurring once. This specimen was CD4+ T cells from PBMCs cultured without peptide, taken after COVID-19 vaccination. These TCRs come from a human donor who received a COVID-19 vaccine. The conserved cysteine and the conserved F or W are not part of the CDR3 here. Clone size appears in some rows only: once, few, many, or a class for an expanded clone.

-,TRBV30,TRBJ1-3,AVYHRAPSGNTIY
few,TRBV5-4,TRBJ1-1,ASSLASANTEAF
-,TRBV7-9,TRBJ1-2,ASSLGTDLYGYT
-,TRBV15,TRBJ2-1,ATSRVRIGTSGSSSYNEQF
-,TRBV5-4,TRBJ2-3,ASSAPGRGGDTQY
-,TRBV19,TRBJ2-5,ASSRGGWETQY
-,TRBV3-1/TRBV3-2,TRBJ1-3,ASSHQRVYYSGNTIY
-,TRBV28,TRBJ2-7,ASRYDREQY
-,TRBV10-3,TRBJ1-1,ATQYPGNTEAF
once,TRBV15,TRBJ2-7,ATSRAGVGAGGTYEQY
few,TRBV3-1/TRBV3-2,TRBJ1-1,ASSQGVATEAF
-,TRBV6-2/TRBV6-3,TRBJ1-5,ASSYAGGNQPQH
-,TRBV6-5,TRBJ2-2,ASSRESRGTGELF
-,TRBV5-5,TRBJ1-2,ASSLASTAAANYGYT
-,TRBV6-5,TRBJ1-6,ASSLGTGGMALH
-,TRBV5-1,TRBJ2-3,ASSLAPGQADTQY
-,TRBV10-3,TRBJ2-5,AIGGEGSETQY
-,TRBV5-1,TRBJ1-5,ASSWGEVSNQPQH